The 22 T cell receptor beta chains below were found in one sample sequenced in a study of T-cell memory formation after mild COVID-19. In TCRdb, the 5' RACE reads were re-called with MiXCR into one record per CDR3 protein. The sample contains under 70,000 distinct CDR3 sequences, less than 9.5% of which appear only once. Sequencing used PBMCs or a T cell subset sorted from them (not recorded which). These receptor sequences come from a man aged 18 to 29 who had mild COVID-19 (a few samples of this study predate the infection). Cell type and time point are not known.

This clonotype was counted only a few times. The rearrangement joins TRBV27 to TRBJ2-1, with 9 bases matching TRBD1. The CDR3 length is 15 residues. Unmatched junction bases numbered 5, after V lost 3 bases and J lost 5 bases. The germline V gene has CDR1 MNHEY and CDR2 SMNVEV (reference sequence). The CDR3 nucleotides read TGTGCCAGCAGTTTTTGGGACAGGGTGGACAATGAGCAGTTCTTC. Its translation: CASSFWDRVDNEQFF.

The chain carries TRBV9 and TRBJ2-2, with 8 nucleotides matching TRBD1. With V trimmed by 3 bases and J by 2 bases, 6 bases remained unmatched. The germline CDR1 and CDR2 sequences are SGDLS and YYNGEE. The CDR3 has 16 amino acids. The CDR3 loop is CASSAWGQVNTGELFF. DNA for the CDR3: TGTGCCAGCAGCGCCTGGGGACAGGTTAACACCGGGGAGCTGTTTTTT.

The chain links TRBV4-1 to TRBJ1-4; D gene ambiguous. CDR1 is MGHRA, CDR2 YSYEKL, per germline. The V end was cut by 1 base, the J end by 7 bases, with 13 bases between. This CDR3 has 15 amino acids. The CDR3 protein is CASSQGWAGGEKLFF. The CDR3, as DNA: TGCGCCAGCAGCCAAGGTTGGGCCGGAGGTGAAAAACTGTTTTTT.

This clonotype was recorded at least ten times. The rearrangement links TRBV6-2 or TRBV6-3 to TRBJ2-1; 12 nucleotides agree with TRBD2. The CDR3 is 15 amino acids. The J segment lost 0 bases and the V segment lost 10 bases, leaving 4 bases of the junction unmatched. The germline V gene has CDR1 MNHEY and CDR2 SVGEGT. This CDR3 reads CAKTSGGISYNEQFF. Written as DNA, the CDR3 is TGTGCCAAGACTAGCGGGGGTATCTCCTACAATGAGCAGTTCTTC.

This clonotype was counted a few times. The CDR3 region is CASSVAVKEETQYF. The CDR3 bases are TGTGCCAGCAGCGTAGCTGTAAAAGAAGAGACCCAGTACTTC. The chain uses TRBV9 and TRBJ2-5; D not resolved. Deletions cut 0 bases from V and 3 bases from J, with 9 bases between. From germline, CDR1 is SGDLS and CDR2 YYNGEE. The CDR3 is 14 residues long.

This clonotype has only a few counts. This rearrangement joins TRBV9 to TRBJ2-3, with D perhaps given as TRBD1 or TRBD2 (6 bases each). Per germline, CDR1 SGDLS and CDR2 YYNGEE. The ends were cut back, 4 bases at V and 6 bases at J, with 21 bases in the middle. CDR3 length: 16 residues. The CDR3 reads CASSPSGASRADTQYF. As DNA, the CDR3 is TGTGCCAGCAGCCCCTCGGGGGCCTCCCGCGCCGATACGCAGTATTTT.

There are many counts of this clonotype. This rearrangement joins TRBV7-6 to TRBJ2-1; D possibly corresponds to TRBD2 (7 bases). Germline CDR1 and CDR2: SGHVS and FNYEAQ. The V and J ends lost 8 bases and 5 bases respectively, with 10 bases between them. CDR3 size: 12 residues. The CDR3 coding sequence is TGTGCCAGCGGGGGGGCGGACAATGAGCAGTTCTTC. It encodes CASGGADNEQFF.

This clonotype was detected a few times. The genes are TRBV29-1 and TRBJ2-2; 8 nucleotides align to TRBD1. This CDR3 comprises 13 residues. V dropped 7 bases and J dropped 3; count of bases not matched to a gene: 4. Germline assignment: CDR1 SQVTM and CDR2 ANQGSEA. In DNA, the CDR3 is TGCAGCGGGACAGGGCAAGACACCGGGGAGCTGTTTTTT. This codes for CSGTGQDTGELFF.

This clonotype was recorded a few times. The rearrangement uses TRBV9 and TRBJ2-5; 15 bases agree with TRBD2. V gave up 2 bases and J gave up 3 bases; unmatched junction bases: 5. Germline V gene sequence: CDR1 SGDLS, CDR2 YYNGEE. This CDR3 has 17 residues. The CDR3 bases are TGTGCCAGCAGCGTTGGACTAGCGGGGGGGAGTAAAGAGACCCAGTACTTC. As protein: CASSVGLAGGSKETQYF.

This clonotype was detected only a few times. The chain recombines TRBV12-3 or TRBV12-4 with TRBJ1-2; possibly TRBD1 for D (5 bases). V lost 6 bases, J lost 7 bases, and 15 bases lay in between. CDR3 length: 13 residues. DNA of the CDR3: TGTGCCAGCAGCCCCCGGGGGGAGGCTGGCTACACCTTC. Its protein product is CASSPRGEAGYTF.

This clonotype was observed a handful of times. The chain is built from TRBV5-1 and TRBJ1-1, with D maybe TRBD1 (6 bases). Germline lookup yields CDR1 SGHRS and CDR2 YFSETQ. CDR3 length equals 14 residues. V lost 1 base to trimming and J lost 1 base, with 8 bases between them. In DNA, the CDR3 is TGCGCCAGCAGCTTGCTAGGGGGGAACACTGAAGCTTTCTTT. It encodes CASSLLGGNTEAFF.

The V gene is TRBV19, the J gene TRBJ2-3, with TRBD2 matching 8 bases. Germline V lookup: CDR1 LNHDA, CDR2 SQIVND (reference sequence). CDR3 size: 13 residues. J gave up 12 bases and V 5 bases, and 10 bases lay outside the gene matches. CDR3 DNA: TGTGCCAGTAGTTTTGGACTAGCCGAAACCCAGTATTTT. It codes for CASSFGLAETQYF.

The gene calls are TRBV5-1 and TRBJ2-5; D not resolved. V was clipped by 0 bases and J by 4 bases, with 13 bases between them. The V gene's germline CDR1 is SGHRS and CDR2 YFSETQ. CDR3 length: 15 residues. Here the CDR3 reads CASSLGPVHGETQYF. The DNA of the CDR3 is TGCGCCAGCAGCTTGGGCCCCGTCCACGGAGAGACCCAGTACTTC.

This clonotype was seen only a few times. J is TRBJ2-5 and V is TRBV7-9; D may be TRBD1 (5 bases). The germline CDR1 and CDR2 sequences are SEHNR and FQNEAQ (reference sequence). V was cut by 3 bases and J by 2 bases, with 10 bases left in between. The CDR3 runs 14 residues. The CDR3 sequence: CASSFIGVQETQYF. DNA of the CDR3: TGTGCCAGCAGCTTTATAGGGGTTCAAGAGACCCAGTACTTC.

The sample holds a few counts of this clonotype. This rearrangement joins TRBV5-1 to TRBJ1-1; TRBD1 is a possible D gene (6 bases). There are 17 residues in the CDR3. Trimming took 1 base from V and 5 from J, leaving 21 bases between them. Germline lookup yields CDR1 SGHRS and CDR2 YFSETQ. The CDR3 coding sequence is TGCGCCAGCAGCTTGAGGGGGAATCGACCTACTAATACTGAAGCTTTCTTT. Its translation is CASSLRGNRPTNTEAFF.

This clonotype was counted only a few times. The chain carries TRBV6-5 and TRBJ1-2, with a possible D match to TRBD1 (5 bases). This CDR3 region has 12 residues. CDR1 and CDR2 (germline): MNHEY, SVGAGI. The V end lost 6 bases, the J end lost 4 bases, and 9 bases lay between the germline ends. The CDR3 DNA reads TGTGCCAGCAGGGGACGCTCCTATGGCTACACCTTC. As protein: CASRGRSYGYTF.

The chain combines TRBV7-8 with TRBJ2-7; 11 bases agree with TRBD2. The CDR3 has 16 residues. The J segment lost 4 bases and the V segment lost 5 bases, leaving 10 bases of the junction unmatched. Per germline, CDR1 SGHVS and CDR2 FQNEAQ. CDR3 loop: CASSLGPTSGAYEQYF. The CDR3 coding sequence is TGTGCCAGCAGCCTAGGACCGACTAGCGGGGCTTACGAGCAGTACTTC.

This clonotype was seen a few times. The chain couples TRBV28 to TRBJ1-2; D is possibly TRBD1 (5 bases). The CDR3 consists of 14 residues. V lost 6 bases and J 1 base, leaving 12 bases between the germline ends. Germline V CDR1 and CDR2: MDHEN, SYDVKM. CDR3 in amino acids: CASRPLGGNYGYTF. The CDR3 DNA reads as TGTGCCAGCAGGCCCTTGGGGGGTAACTATGGCTACACCTTC.

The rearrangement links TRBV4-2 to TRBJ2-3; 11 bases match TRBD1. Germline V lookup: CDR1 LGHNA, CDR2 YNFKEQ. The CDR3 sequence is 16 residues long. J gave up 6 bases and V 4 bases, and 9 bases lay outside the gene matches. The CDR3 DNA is TGTGCCAGCAGCCGCGGCGGGACAGGGGGAATGGATACGCAGTATTTT. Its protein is CASSRGGTGGMDTQYF.

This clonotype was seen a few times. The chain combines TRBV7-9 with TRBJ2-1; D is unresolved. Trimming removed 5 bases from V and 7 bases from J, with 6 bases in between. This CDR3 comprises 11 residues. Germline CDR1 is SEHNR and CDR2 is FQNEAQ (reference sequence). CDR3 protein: CASSPGNEQFF. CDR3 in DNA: TGTGCCAGCAGCCCCGGTAATGAGCAGTTCTTC.

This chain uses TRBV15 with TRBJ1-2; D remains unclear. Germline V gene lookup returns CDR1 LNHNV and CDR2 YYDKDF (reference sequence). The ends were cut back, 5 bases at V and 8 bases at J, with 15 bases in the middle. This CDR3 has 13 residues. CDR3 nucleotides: TGTGCCACCAGCGCCCGACGGGGTAACGGCTACACCTTC. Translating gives CATSARRGNGYTF.

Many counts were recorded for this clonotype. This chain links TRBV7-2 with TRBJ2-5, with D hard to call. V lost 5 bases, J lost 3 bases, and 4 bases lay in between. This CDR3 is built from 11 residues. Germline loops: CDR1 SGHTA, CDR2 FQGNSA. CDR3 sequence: CASSPKETQYF. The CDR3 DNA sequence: TGTGCCAGCAGCCCCAAAGAGACCCAGTACTTC.